The clone carrying this T cell receptor (beta chain) was counted only a few times. As yet, its antigen is unknown. Time point indicated: pre-sensitization, week 0. Treatment: therapeutic diphenylcyclopropenone sensitization with weekly scalp DPC. The sample comes from a study of human T cells and chemical hapten exposure. Whole-study findings and limits: TCRs exceeding 1 in 1000 frequency stayed unchanged with DPC sensitization.

TCRdb independently ran MiXCR on the RACE reads; one entry per CDR3 protein. The data contain 85,000 to 130,000 distinct CDR3 sequences, around 10% of them seen just once; the ten biggest clones take up 1.6%. Germline CDR1 and CDR2: SQVTM and ANQGSEA. Trimming removed 2 bases at V and 0 bases at J, with 17 bases between. CDR3 size: 17 residues. Here the sequenced sample was whole blood, taken in connection with sensitization to the hapten diphenylcyclopropenone (DPC). The V and J genes are TRBV29-1 and TRBJ1-3; possibly TRBD1 for D (5 bases). The source is a woman aged 45 to 65 with alopecia areata. Some clones in this sample may be carry-over from other donors' samples. DNA for the CDR3: TGCAGCGTTGAAAGTAAAGGGACGAGAGGCTCTGGAAACACCATATATTTT. Protein sequence: CSVESKGTRGSGNTIYF.